This TCR beta chain was captured by sequencing in a study of T cells in Graves' hyperthyroidism and ophthalmopathy. Findings and limits, study-wide: Before onset, by a median of about seven months, the model predicted ophthalmopathy.

Lactation, pregnancy, other autoimmune disease or uncontrolled infection led to exclusion of patients. This clonotype was seen ten or more times. Its antigen is still unknown. RNA transcripts provided the source from which TCR beta CDR3 regions were amplified. An initial round of RT-PCR targeting the TCR CDR3 relied on the HTBI primer set. MiXCR, applied by TCRdb to the multiplex PCR reads, yields one record per CDR3 protein. The data show 700,000 or so distinct CDR3 sequences, roughly 15% seen once. The CDR3 is 17 residues long. Trimming took off 6 bases at V and 1 base at J, with 19 bases between the two ends. Per the germline V gene, CDR1 is SGHRS and CDR2 is YFSETQ.

The V call is TRBV5-1, the J call TRBJ2-2, with D unclear. The TCR was taken from a woman between 50 and 59 years old with Graves' ophthalmopathy. Sample: blood. The CDR3 DNA is TGCGCCAGCATCACCGGACCAAGACTGGAGAACACCGGGGAGCTGTTTTTT. This sequence encodes CASITGPRLENTGELFF.